This T cell receptor (beta chain) was recorded in a study of T cells in Graves' hyperthyroidism and ophthalmopathy. Findings and limits, study-wide: Through a model of 13 V-J features, ophthalmopathy was separated from stable hyperthyroidism. The model foresaw ophthalmopathy a median roughly 6 months prior to onset.

RNA transcripts yielded amplified TCR beta CDR3 regions. When the TCR CDR3 underwent first-round RT-PCR, the HTBI primer set was used. TCRdb analysed the multiplex PCR reads with MiXCR anew, one entry per CDR3 protein. The sample carries a few hundred thousand distinct CDR3 sequences, approximately 20% recorded once. Criteria for exclusion of patients were uncontrolled infection, other autoimmune disease, pregnancy or lactation. The germline gives CDR1 MRHNA, CDR2 SNTAGT. CDR3 size: 14 residues. V was pared by 3 bases and J by 5 bases, with 13 bases between. As regards this clonotype: Its specificity is not known.

This TCR was sampled from a man aged 35-49 years with Graves' hyperthyroidism. This sequence joins TRBV6-4 and TRBJ2-5; D may be TRBD2 (7 bases). The sequenced sample was blood. CDR3 in amino acids: CASSERGAVETQYF. The CDR3 nucleotides are TGTGCCAGCAGTGAACGGGGGGCCGTGGAGACCCAGTACTTC.